One sample yielded the 20 T cell receptor beta chains listed below, sequenced in a study of blood T cell repertoires in COVID-19. Sequencing used immunoSEQ multiplex PCR; TCRdb keeps in-frame clones, though not all of them. The sample consists of approximately 350,000 clones, 87% of them appearing once. Specimen: peripheral blood. Receptor source: a woman aged 50 to 65 with COVID-19, enrolled during active disease.

The sample holds a few counts of this clone. The chain has TRBV9 and TRBJ1-2; D is perhaps TRBD1 (5 bases). CDR1 is SGDLS, CDR2 YYNGEE, per germline. This CDR3 has 13 residues. Between the trimmed V and J ends, which lost 4 bases and 3 bases, there was a span of 10 bases. The CDR3 bases are TGTGCCAGCAGCCCTAGACAGTACTATGGCTACACCTTC. Translated, it gives CASSPRQYYGYTF.

V and J are TRBV6-6 and TRBJ1-5; D remains ambiguous. The V end was cut by 0 bases, the J end by 1 base, with 10 bases between. Germline lookup yields CDR1 MNHNY and CDR2 SVGAGI (reference sequence). The CDR3 sequence is 16 residues long. The CDR3 sequence is CASSYSTRVSNQPQHF. Here the CDR3 DNA reads TGTGCCAGCAGTTACTCGACTAGGGTGAGCAATCAGCCCCAGCATTTT.

The chain has TRBV28 and TRBJ2-2; D may be TRBD2 (6 bases). Deletions cut 4 bases from V and 3 bases from J, with 12 bases between. Germline values: CDR1 MDHEN, CDR2 SYDVKM. The CDR3 runs 15 residues. The CDR3 region has the DNA TGTGCCAGCAGTTACGGAGGGCTTGACACCGGGGAGCTGTTTTTT. This encodes CASSYGGLDTGELFF.

The rearrangement links TRBV11-3 to TRBJ1-1; 8 nucleotides align to TRBD1. Per the germline V gene, CDR1 is SGHNT and CDR2 is YENEEA. The junction had 9 bases not matched to a gene; V was cut back by 5 bases and J by 7 bases. The CDR3 is 14 amino acids. CDR3: CASSPLTGGNEAFF. DNA for the CDR3: TGTGCCAGCAGCCCCCTTACAGGGGGGAATGAAGCTTTCTTT. Using reference TRBV11-3 and TRBJ1-1 for the parts outside the CDR3, the full variable domain is EAGVVQSPRYKIIEKKQPVAFWCNPISGHNTLYWYLQNLGQGPELLIRYENEEAVDDSQLPKDRFSAERLKGVDSTLKIQPAELGDSAVYLCASSPLTGGNEAFFGQGTRLTVV.

The chain carries TRBV11-2 and TRBJ2-1; 10 bases line up with TRBD2. Germline lookup yields CDR1 SGHAT and CDR2 FQNNGV. Losses at the gene ends were 4 bases for V and 8 bases for J; bases not matched to a gene: 14. The length of the CDR3 is 17 residues. The CDR3 spells CASSSGLAAVRYHEQFF. The CDR3, as DNA: TGTGCCAGCAGCTCCGGACTAGCGGCAGTGAGGTACCATGAGCAGTTCTTC.

Ten or more counts support this clone. V is TRBV6-6 and J is TRBJ2-2; the D gene is possibly TRBD1 (6 bases). Trimming stripped 5 bases from V and 2 bases from J, with 15 bases between. In germline, CDR1 is MNHNY, CDR2 SVGAGI (reference sequence). The CDR3 extends over 16 amino acids. The CDR3 sequence: CASSIQGRGNTGELFF. The CDR3 DNA is TGTGCCAGCAGTATACAGGGCAGGGGAAACACCGGGGAGCTGTTTTTT.

The chain carries TRBV6-5 and TRBJ2-1; 9 nucleotides match TRBD1. The V segment lost 5 bases and the J segment 5 bases; nucleotides outside the gene matches: 7. CDR3 length: 15 residues. Germline V gene sequence: CDR1 MNHEY, CDR2 SVGAGI. CDR3 nucleotide sequence: TGTGCCAGCAGTAAGGACAGGGGCCCTAACAATGAGCAGTTCTTC. Translating gives CASSKDRGPNNEQFF.

In regard to this clone: At one of its ends the junction is not consistent with the germline gene, which may arise from a read error. V and J are TRBV7-7 and TRBJ1-6; D gene ambiguous. Germline V gene data show CDR1 as SSHAT and CDR2 as FNYEAQ (reference sequence). The CDR3 runs to 14 residues. The CDR3 protein is CASSLDGRGSPLHF. CDR3 nucleotides: TGTGCTAGCAGCTTAGATGGCCGTGGTTCACCCCTCCACTTT.

The V and J genes are TRBV3-1 (or the pseudogene TRBV3-2) and TRBJ1-2, with D possibly being TRBD1 (5 bases). Deletions cut 1 base from V and 7 bases from J, with 16 bases between. Germline CDR1 is LGHDT and CDR2 is YNNKEL (reference sequence). The CDR3 loop spans 15 amino acids. The CDR3 reads CASSQGTQARFGYTF. The CDR3 DNA is TGTGCCAGCAGCCAAGGCACACAGGCCAGGTTTGGCTACACCTTC.

The rearrangement links TRBV18 to TRBJ2-1; 7 bases line up with TRBD2. The CDR3 has 13 amino acids. Germline CDR1 reads KGHSH; CDR2 reads LQKENI. V was pared by 2 bases and J by 8 bases, with 3 bases of the junction left unmatched. Here the CDR3 reads CASSPWGGDEQFF. The CDR3 bases are TGTGCCAGCTCACCATGGGGAGGGGATGAGCAGTTCTTC. Together with reference TRBV18 and TRBJ2-1, the CDR3 gives the full variable domain: NAGVMQNPRHLVRRRGQEARLRCSPMKGHSHVYWYRQLPEEGLKFMVYLQKENIIDESGMPKERFSAEFPKEGPSILRIQQVVRGDSAAYFCASSPWGGDEQFFGPGTRLTVL.

The CDR3 nucleotides are TGTGCTTGGGACAGGGGCTATGGCTACACCTTC. It yields the protein CAWDRGYGYTF. The chain uses TRBV30 and TRBJ1-2; TRBD1 aligns across 10 bases. The CDR3 has 11 residues. Germline V gene lookup returns CDR1 GTSNPN and CDR2 SVGIG (reference sequence).

This sequence joins TRBV7-2 and TRBJ1-1; D perhaps matches TRBD1 (5 bases). V lost 1 base to trimming and J lost 4 bases, with 13 bases between them. Germline V CDR1 and CDR2: SGHTA, FQGNSA. The CDR3 sequence is 15 residues long. As DNA, the CDR3 is TGTGCCAGCAGCTTAGGGGTCAGGGTCTCCACTGAAGCTTTCTTT. This sequence encodes CASSLGVRVSTEAFF.

The chain uses TRBV11-2 and TRBJ2-2; maybe TRBD2 (5 bases). Germline lookup yields CDR1 SGHAT and CDR2 FQNNGV. This CDR3 region has 14 residues. Trimming left V 5 bases short and J 6 bases short, with 13 bases between. CDR3 sequence (DNA): TGTGCCAGCAGCCTGGTGGGAGCGGCCGGGGAGCTGTTTTTT. Its translation is CASSLVGAAGELFF.

The chain couples TRBV29-1 to TRBJ1-2, with no clear D. CDR3 length: 13 residues. The V gene's germline CDR1 is SQVTM and CDR2 ANQGSEA. V dropped 3 bases and J dropped 1 base, with 9 bases sitting between them. The DNA of the CDR3 is TGCAGCGTTGATATCGGGGTTAACTATGGCTACACCTTC. It yields the protein CSVDIGVNYGYTF.

V usage is TRBV2 and J usage is TRBJ2-3, with 9 bases that match TRBD2. CDR3 size: 16 residues. Trimming cost V 7 bases and J 4 bases; bases outside gene matches: 12. The V gene's germline CDR1 is SNHLY and CDR2 FYNNEI. CDR3 nucleotides: TGTGCCAGCATCAAAATAGCGGGAGTCGTTGCAGATACGCAGTATTTT. It codes for CASIKIAGVVADTQYF. Combining the CDR3 with reference TRBV2 and TRBJ2-3 gives the whole variable domain EPEVTQTPSHQVTQMGQEVILRCVPISNHLYFYWYRQILGQKVEFLVSFYNNEISEKSEIFDDQFSVERPDGSNFTLKIRSTKLEDSAMYFCASIKIAGVVADTQYFGPGTRLTVL.

The chain couples TRBV19 to TRBJ1-5, with a possible D match to TRBD1 (5 bases). The germline V gene has CDR1 LNHDA and CDR2 SQIVND (reference sequence). Trimming pared 7 bases from V and 0 bases from J, leaving 16 bases between. The CDR3 is 16 residues long. The CDR3 coding sequence is TGTGCCAGTACCAAAACAGGATCTTATAGCAATCAGCCCCAGCATTTT. It yields the protein CASTKTGSYSNQPQHF.

The rearrangement uses TRBV19 and TRBJ1-5; perhaps TRBD1 as D (6 bases). The CDR3 has 16 residues. V lost 3 bases to trimming and J lost 9 bases, with 21 bases between them. The germline V gene has CDR1 LNHDA and CDR2 SQIVND (reference sequence). CDR3 sequence reads: CASSIWGLKPLGPQHF. In nucleotides, the CDR3 is TGTGCCAGTAGTATCTGGGGGCTCAAGCCGTTAGGGCCCCAGCATTTT. Looking up the rest from reference TRBV19 and TRBJ1-5 gives the full variable domain: DGGITQSPKYLFRKEGQNVTLSCEQNLNHDAMYWYRQDPGQGLRLIYYSQIVNDFQKGDIAEGYSVSREKKESFPLTVTSAQKNPTAFYLCASSIWGLKPLGPQHFGDGTRLSIL.

The sample holds one count of this clone. The chain couples TRBV5-6 to TRBJ2-7; 7 nucleotides line up with TRBD1. The J segment lost 3 bases and the V segment lost 3 bases, leaving 6 bases of the junction unmatched. The CDR3 has 14 residues. Germline V gene data show CDR1 as SGHDT and CDR2 as YYEEEE. CDR3 amino acids: CASSWTGFGYEQYF. CDR3 DNA sequence: TGTGCCAGCAGCTGGACAGGATTCGGCTACGAGCAGTACTTC. Using reference TRBV5-6 and TRBJ2-7 for the parts outside the CDR3, the full variable domain is DAGVTQSPTHLIKTRGQQVTLRCSPKSGHDTVSWYQQALGQGPQFIFQYYEEEERQRGNFPDRFSGHQFPNYSSELNVNALLLGDSALYLCASSWTGFGYEQYFGPGTRLTVT.

The V gene is TRBV7-9, the J gene TRBJ2-7, with D unclear. Germline assignment: CDR1 SEHNR and CDR2 FQNEAQ (reference sequence). V was trimmed by 1 base and J by 4 bases, leaving 11 bases between them. CDR3 length: 14 residues. In DNA, the CDR3 is TGTGCCAGCAGCTTAGGGCGGAGTGAATACGAGCAGTACTTC. Translated, it gives CASSLGRSEYEQYF.

The V gene is TRBV3-1 (or the pseudogene TRBV3-2), the J gene TRBJ1-1, with a weak D call TRBD1 (6 bases). This CDR3 comprises 15 residues. The V gene's germline CDR1 is LGHDT and CDR2 YNNKEL (reference sequence). Deletions cut 1 base from V and 0 bases from J, with 9 bases between. This CDR3 reads CASSQGGQMNTEAFF. The CDR3 DNA sequence: TGTGCCAGCAGCCAAGGGGGGCAGATGAACACTGAAGCTTTCTTT.